These 27 T cell receptor beta chains originate from one sample sequenced in a study. TCRdb called the 5' RACE reads again in MiXCR, with one record for every CDR3 protein. The sample lists some 62,000 distinct CDR3 sequences, approximately 31% seen once, with roughly 2.1% in the top ten. Sequenced material: tumor-infiltrating naive CD4+ T cells sorted from the breast tumor. Subset defined: naive CD4+ T cells, CD4+CD45RA+CD25-. These receptors originate from a female donor with breast cancer.

In this sample, this clonotype turned up a few times. This chain links TRBV7-2 with TRBJ2-3; TRBD2 matches at 10 bases. This CDR3 contains 16 residues. V dropped 2 bases and J dropped 4; count of bases not matched to a gene: 6. CDR1 and CDR2 (germline): SGHTA, FQGNSA. Here the CDR3 reads CASSLSSGRTADTQYF. The CDR3 nucleotides read TGTGCCAGCAGCTTAAGTAGCGGGAGGACCGCAGATACGCAGTATTTT. The whole variable domain, remainder taken from reference TRBV7-2 and TRBJ2-3, is GAGVSQSPSNKVTEKGKDVELRCDPISGHTALYWYRQSLGQGLEFLIYFQGNSAPDKSGLPSDRFSAERTGGSVSTLTIQRTQQEDSAVYLCASSLSSGRTADTQYFGPGTRLTVL.

The chain combines TRBV4-2 with TRBJ2-4; D is perhaps TRBD2 (7 bases). Trimming took 4 bases from V and 5 from J, leaving 12 bases between them. The CDR3 spans 14 residues. Germline V gene data show CDR1 as LGHNA and CDR2 as YNFKEQ. In DNA, the CDR3 is TGTGCCAGCAGCCTCAGGGAGGGGGAAAACATTCAGTACTTC. Encoded protein: CASSLREGENIQYF.

The V and J genes are TRBV6-5 and TRBJ2-1, with 8 bases that match TRBD2. V dropped 4 bases and J dropped 1; count of bases not matched to a gene: 6. The CDR3 length is 16 residues. Germline loops: CDR1 MNHEY, CDR2 SVGAGI. CDR3 protein: CASSSQLAVSYNEQFF. The CDR3 region has the DNA TGTGCCAGCAGTTCCCAACTAGCGGTATCCTACAATGAGCAGTTCTTC.

The chain couples TRBV7-2 to TRBJ2-5; D assignment may be TRBD1 or TRBD2 (5 bases each). Per the germline V gene, CDR1 is SGHTA and CDR2 is FQGNSA. This CDR3 spans 15 amino acids. V was trimmed by 4 bases and J by 5 bases, leaving 17 bases between them. The CDR3 bases are TGTGCCAGCAGCTCCGGGACCTTTATGGAGGAGACCCAGTACTTC. This gives the protein CASSSGTFMEETQYF.

This clonotype was counted only a few times. The chain couples TRBV2 to TRBJ1-1; D call uncertain. Trimming removed 4 bases at V and 0 bases at J, with 3 bases between. Germline-derived CDR1 and CDR2 are SNHLY and FYNNEI. There are 12 residues in the CDR3. This CDR3 is CASSVVNTEAFF. Here the CDR3 DNA reads TGTGCCAGCAGTGTGGTGAACACTGAAGCTTTCTTT.

This rearrangement joins TRBV5-1 to TRBJ1-4, with D maybe TRBD1 (6 bases). Germline CDR1 is SGHRS and CDR2 is YFSETQ. Trimming removed 5 bases from V and 7 bases from J, with 12 bases in between. The CDR3 totals 13 residues. The DNA of the CDR3 is TGCGCCAGCAGTTCAGGGGTTGGTGAAAAACTGTTTTTT. Its translation is CASSSGVGEKLFF.

The V and J genes are TRBV7-2 and TRBJ1-5, with D maybe TRBD1 (5 bases). Trimming left V 6 bases short and J 6 bases short, with 15 bases between. The CDR3 loop spans 14 amino acids. CDR1 is SGHTA and CDR2 is FQGNSA in the germline V gene. CDR3 DNA sequence: TGTACCAGCAGGCCCGGGGGATCCGCTCAGCCCCAGCATTTT. Residues: CTSRPGGSAQPQHF.

The chain recombines TRBV27 with TRBJ2-3; 10 bases fit TRBD2. The CDR3 totals 16 residues. Germline CDR1 reads MNHEY; CDR2 reads SMNVEV (reference sequence). With 5 bases clipped from V and 2 bases from J, the junction kept 7 bases outside the gene matches. The chain's CDR3 is CASSINSGRFTDTQYF. As DNA, the CDR3 is TGTGCCAGCAGTATAAATAGCGGGAGGTTCACAGATACGCAGTATTTT.

There are many counts of this clonotype. V is TRBV20-1 and J is TRBJ2-3, with 8 bases identical to TRBD2. Germline V gene data show CDR1 as DFQATT and CDR2 as SNEGSKA (reference sequence). The V gene end was trimmed by 4 bases and the J gene end by 0 bases; junction bases not matched to a gene: 6. The CDR3 has 15 amino acids. The CDR3 DNA sequence: TGCAGTGCTATCCGAACTAGCGGAAGCACAGATACGCAGTATTTT. This sequence encodes CSAIRTSGSTDTQYF.

The V call is TRBV4-2, the J call TRBJ1-1, with 8 bases matching TRBD1. Germline CDR1 is LGHNA and CDR2 is YNFKEQ. This CDR3 has 15 amino acids. Unmatched junction bases numbered 8, after V lost 1 base and J lost 7 bases. CDR3 amino acids: CASSQVLDRDIEAFF. DNA of the CDR3: TGTGCCAGCAGCCAAGTTTTGGACAGGGACATTGAAGCTTTCTTT.

This clonotype showed up just once. At one of its ends the junction is not consistent with the germline gene, which may arise from a read error. CDR3: CASSYQTISVSGEPFF. The CDR3 DNA sequence: TGTGCCAGCAGTTACCAAACTATTTCGGTTTCCGGGGAGCCGTTTTTT. The chain has TRBV6-2 or TRBV6-3 and TRBJ2-2, with D maybe TRBD2 (5 bases). CDR1 and CDR2 (germline): MNHEY, SVGEGT. CDR3 size: 16 residues.

This clonotype was detected many times. This chain uses TRBV7-2 with TRBJ2-4; TRBD2 is a possible D gene (6 bases). V gave up 2 bases and J gave up 9 bases, with 11 bases separating them. CDR3 length: 13 amino acids. Germline V lookup: CDR1 SGHTA, CDR2 FQGNSA. CDR3 sequence: CASSLHGTRIQYF. For the CDR3, the DNA is TGTGCCAGCAGCTTACATGGGACTCGCATTCAGTACTTC.

V and J are TRBV2 and TRBJ2-1; 13 bases agree with TRBD2. The germline V gene encodes CDR1 SNHLY and CDR2 FYNNEI. Losses at the gene ends were 2 bases for V and 6 bases for J; bases not matched to a gene: 7. The CDR3 sequence is 17 residues long. This chain's CDR3 is CASSERTSGGLANEQFF. The CDR3, as DNA: TGTGCCAGCAGTGAACGGACTAGCGGGGGACTGGCCAATGAGCAGTTCTTC.

V usage is TRBV12-3 or TRBV12-4 and J usage is TRBJ1-2; a possible D gene is TRBD1 (5 bases). V lost 2 bases, J lost 6 bases, and 16 bases lay in between. The CDR3 consists of 15 residues. CDR3: CASSLRNGGRDGYTF. CDR3 DNA sequence: TGTGCCAGCAGTTTAAGGAATGGGGGAAGAGATGGCTACACCTTC.

This clonotype came up a few times. The rearrangement links TRBV20-1 to TRBJ1-1, with D perhaps TRBD1 (6 bases). CDR1 is DFQATT, CDR2 SNEGSKA, per germline (reference sequence). This CDR3 comprises 15 residues. V lost 1 base and J lost 4, with 16 bases in between. The CDR3 sequence: CSARGGAGAVTEAFF. CDR3 DNA: TGCAGTGCTAGAGGGGGGGCAGGGGCGGTCACTGAAGCTTTCTTT.

This clonotype has more than one count but fewer than ten. The V gene is TRBV5-1, the J gene TRBJ2-3, with 8 bases lining up with TRBD2. CDR1 is SGHRS, CDR2 YFSETQ, per germline. J gave up 0 bases and V 6 bases, and 3 bases lay outside the gene matches. The CDR3 extends over 14 amino acids. The CDR3 DNA follows: TGCGCCAGCATCCGGGGGGGGAGCACAGATACGCAGTATTTT. This translates into CASIRGGSTDTQYF.

This clonotype was recorded many times. V usage is TRBV6-1 and J usage is TRBJ2-7, with TRBD1 matching 11 bases. The CDR3 length is 15 residues. J gave up 3 bases and V 2 bases, and 3 bases lay outside the gene matches. Germline V gives CDR1 MNHNS, CDR2 SASEGT. Written as DNA, the CDR3 is TGTGCCAGCAGTGAAATTGGGACAGGGGGCTACGAGCAGTACTTC. Translated, it gives CASSEIGTGGYEQYF.

This clonotype was counted between two and nine times. This rearrangement joins TRBV28 to TRBJ1-4; a possible D gene is TRBD1 (5 bases). CDR1 and CDR2 (germline): MDHEN, SYDVKM. V was clipped by 3 bases and J by 4 bases, with 15 bases between them. The CDR3 has 16 residues. In DNA, the CDR3 is TGTGCCAGCAGTTTTCTCCCTGGGACCCGTAATGAAAAACTGTTTTTT. Protein product: CASSFLPGTRNEKLFF.

This clonotype has a handful of counts. In DNA form, the CDR3 reads TGTGCCAGCAGCCCGTTGTCGTCCGGATACAATGAGCAGTTCTTC. This encodes CASSPLSSGYNEQFF. The rearrangement links TRBV28 to TRBJ2-1, with D uncertain. Germline V gives CDR1 MDHEN, CDR2 SYDVKM. The CDR3 spans 15 residues. V gave up 6 bases and J gave up 4 bases, with 16 bases separating them.

The genes are TRBV5-1 and TRBJ2-1; TRBD2 agrees at 13 bases. J gave up 9 bases and V 4 bases, and 4 bases lay outside the gene matches. From germline, CDR1 is SGHRS and CDR2 YFSETQ. This CDR3 spans 14 amino acids. The CDR3 nucleotides read TGCGCCAGCAGCCGGACTAGCGGGAGAGGTGAGCAGTTCTTC. Translating it yields CASSRTSGRGEQFF.

The chain uses TRBV7-9 and TRBJ1-6; D ambiguous. V dropped 1 base and J dropped 9 bases, with 10 bases sitting between them. From germline, CDR1 is SEHNR and CDR2 FQNEAQ (reference sequence). There are 14 residues in the CDR3. The CDR3 sequence is CASSLGRRTSPLHF. For the CDR3, the DNA is TGTGCCAGCAGCTTAGGCCGGCGGACTTCACCCCTCCACTTT. Full variable domain (missing parts from reference TRBV7-9 and TRBJ1-6): DTGVSQNPRHKITKRGQNVTFRCDPISEHNRLYWYRQTLGQGPEFLTYFQNEAQLEKSRLLSDRFSAERPKGSFSTLEIQRTEQGDSAMYLCASSLGRRTSPLHFGNGTRLTVT.

This clonotype appeared many times. The chain combines TRBV11-2 with TRBJ2-5, with D tentatively TRBD2 (6 bases). Germline V gene sequence: CDR1 SGHAT, CDR2 FQNNGV. The CDR3 is 13 amino acids. V was cut by 3 bases and J by 1 base, with 6 bases left in between. The CDR3 DNA follows: TGTGCCAGCAGCTTCGGGAGCCAAGAGACCCAGTACTTC. This codes for CASSFGSQETQYF.

This chain joins TRBV20-1 and TRBJ1-1, with D uncertain. This CDR3 has 13 residues. V was trimmed by 5 bases and J by 4 bases, leaving 14 bases between them. From germline, CDR1 is DFQATT and CDR2 SNEGSKA (reference sequence). The CDR3 reads CSAESHQSTEAFF. For the CDR3, the DNA is TGCAGTGCTGAATCACACCAATCCACTGAAGCTTTCTTT.

The chain uses TRBV20-1 and TRBJ1-5; D possibly corresponds to TRBD1 (5 bases). CDR3 length: 16 residues. Trimming removed 6 bases from V and 4 bases from J, with 22 bases in between. Germline CDR1 DFQATT, CDR2 SNEGSKA (reference sequence). CDR3 in DNA: TGCAGTGCACCTCGCCGGGACGGATCACCGAATCAGCCCCAGCATTTT. This codes for CSAPRRDGSPNQPQHF.

This clonotype showed up just a few times. The rearrangement joins TRBV5-1 to TRBJ1-2; 11 bases are a match to TRBD1. V shed 3 bases and J 8 bases; nucleotides not matched to a gene: 12. The CDR3 contains 16 residues. Germline-derived CDR1 and CDR2 are SGHRS and YFSETQ. The chain's CDR3 is CASSSGFGQGAGGYTF. The CDR3 DNA is TGCGCCAGCAGCTCCGGCTTTGGACAGGGGGCCGGCGGCTACACCTTC.

The gene calls are TRBV7-3 and TRBJ2-3; D may be TRBD1 (6 bases). CDR1 and CDR2 from the germline V gene are SGHTA and FQGTGA. The CDR3 is 14 amino acids. V was cut by 3 bases and J by 5 bases, with 12 bases left in between. CDR3 in DNA: TGTGCCAGCAGCTTGGGACATGCGGGAGATACGCAGTATTTT. Translating it yields CASSLGHAGDTQYF.

This clonotype counts as medium-sized. The genes are TRBV5-1 and TRBJ2-3; a possible D gene is TRBD2 (6 bases). Per the germline V gene, CDR1 is SGHRS and CDR2 is YFSETQ. The V end lost 2 bases, the J end lost 6 bases, and 19 bases lay between the germline ends. The length of the CDR3 is 16 residues. The CDR3 sequence: CASSFGGATSPDTQYF. Here the CDR3 DNA reads TGCGCCAGCAGCTTCGGGGGAGCAACTTCGCCGGATACGCAGTATTTT.